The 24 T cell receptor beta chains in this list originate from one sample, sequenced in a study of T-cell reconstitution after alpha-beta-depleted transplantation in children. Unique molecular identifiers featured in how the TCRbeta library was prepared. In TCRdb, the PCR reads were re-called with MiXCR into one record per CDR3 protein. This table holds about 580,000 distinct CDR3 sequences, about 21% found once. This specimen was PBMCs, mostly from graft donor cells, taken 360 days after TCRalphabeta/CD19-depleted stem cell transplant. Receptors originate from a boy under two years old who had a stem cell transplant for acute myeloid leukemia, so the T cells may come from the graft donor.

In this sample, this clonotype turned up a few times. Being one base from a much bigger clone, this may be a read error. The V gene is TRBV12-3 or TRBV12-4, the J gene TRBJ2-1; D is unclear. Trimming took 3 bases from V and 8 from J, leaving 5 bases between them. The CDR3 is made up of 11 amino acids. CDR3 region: CASSFFDEQFF. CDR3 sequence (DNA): TGTGCCAGCAGTTTCTTCGATGAGCAGTTCTTC.

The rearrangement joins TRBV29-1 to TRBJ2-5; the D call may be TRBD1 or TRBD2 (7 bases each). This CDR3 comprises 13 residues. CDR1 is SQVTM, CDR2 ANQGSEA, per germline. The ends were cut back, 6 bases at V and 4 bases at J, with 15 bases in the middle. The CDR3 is CSVWEGARETQYF. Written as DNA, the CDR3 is TGCAGCGTGTGGGAGGGGGCGCGAGAGACCCAGTACTTC.

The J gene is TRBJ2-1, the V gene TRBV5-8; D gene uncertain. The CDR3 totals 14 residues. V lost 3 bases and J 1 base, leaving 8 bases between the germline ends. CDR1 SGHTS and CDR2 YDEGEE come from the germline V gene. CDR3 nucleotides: TGTGCCAGCAGCTCAAGTTGGTCCTACAATGAGCAGTTCTTC. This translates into CASSSSWSYNEQFF.

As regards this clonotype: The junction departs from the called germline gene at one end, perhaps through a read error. The CDR3 region is CSAAGTEGDMQYF. Written as DNA, the CDR3 is TGCAGTGCTGCCGGGACCGAGGGAGATATGCAGTATTTT. This chain links TRBV20-1 with TRBJ2-3; D is possibly TRBD1 or TRBD2 (5 bases each). Per the germline V gene, CDR1 is DFQATT and CDR2 is SNEGSKA (reference sequence). The CDR3 is 13 residues long.

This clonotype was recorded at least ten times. This CDR3 is CSTRLAGGFTDTQYF. The CDR3 DNA sequence: TGCAGCACCCGACTAGCGGGGGGGTTCACAGATACGCAGTATTTT. The rearrangement links TRBV29-1 to TRBJ2-3; TRBD2 matches 14 bases. V trimming: 8 bases; J trimming: 2 bases; junction bases outside the gene matches: 6. Germline CDR1 and CDR2: SQVTM and ANQGSEA. This CDR3 has 15 residues.

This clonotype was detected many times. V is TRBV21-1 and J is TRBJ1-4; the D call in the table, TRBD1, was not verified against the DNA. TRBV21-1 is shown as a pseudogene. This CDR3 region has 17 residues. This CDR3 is CASSKGRSGGNNEKLFF. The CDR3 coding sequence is TGTGCCAGCAGCAAAGGACGCTCTGGGGGAAATAATGAAAAACTGTTTTTT.

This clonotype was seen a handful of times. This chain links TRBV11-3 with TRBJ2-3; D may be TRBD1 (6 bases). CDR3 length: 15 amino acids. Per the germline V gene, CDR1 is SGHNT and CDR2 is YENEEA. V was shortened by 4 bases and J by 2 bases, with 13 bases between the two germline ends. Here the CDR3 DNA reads TGTGCCAGCAGCTCCCGGACAGACTTCACAGATACGCAGTATTTT. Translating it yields CASSSRTDFTDTQYF.

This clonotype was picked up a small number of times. CDR3 residues: CSARGASGGQETQYF. Here the CDR3 DNA reads TGCAGTGCTAGGGGGGCTAGCGGGGGGCAAGAGACCCAGTACTTC. The chain has TRBV20-1 and TRBJ2-5, with TRBD2 matching over 11 bases. V dropped 3 bases and J dropped 2; count of bases not matched to a gene: 5. This CDR3 comprises 15 residues. Germline assignment: CDR1 DFQATT and CDR2 SNEGSKA (reference sequence).

The CDR3 nucleotides are TGTGCCAGCAGCGGGGGACAGGGGGCCTCTACCTACGAGCAGTACTTC. It specifies CASSGGQGASTYEQYF. The gene calls are TRBV5-5 and TRBJ2-7; 12 bases are shared with TRBD1. This CDR3 is built from 16 residues. The junction had 7 bases not matched to a gene; V was cut back by 4 bases and J by 2 bases. Germline CDR1 reads SGHKS; CDR2 reads YYEKEE (reference sequence). Using reference TRBV5-5 and TRBJ2-7 for the parts outside the CDR3, the full variable domain is DAGVTQSPTHLIKTRGQQVTLRCSPISGHKSVSWYQQVLGQGPQFIFQYYEKEERGRGNFPDRFSARQFPNYSSELNVNALLLGDSALYLCASSGGQGASTYEQYFGPGTRLTVT.

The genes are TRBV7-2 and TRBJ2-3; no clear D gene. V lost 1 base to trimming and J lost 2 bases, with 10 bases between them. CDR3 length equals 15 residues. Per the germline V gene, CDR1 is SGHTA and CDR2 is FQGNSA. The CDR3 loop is CASSLVPVYTDTQYF. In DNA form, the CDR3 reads TGTGCCAGCAGCTTAGTACCCGTCTACACAGATACGCAGTATTTT. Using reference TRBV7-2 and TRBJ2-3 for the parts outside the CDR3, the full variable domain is GAGVSQSPSNKVTEKGKDVELRCDPISGHTALYWYRQSLGQGLEFLIYFQGNSAPDKSGLPSDRFSAERTGGSVSTLTIQRTQQEDSAVYLCASSLVPVYTDTQYFGPGTRLTVL.

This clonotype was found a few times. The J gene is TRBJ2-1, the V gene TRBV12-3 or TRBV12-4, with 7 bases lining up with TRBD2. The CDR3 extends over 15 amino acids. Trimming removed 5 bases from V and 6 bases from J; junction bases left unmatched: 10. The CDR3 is CASSPGTMGTNEQFF. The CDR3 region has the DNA TGTGCCAGCAGTCCCGGGACTATGGGCACCAATGAGCAGTTCTTC.

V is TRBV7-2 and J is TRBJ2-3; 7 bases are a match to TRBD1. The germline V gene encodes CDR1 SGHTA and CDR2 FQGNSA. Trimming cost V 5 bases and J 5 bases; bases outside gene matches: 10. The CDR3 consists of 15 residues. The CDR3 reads CASSPPGTVQDTQYF. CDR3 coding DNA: TGTGCCAGCAGCCCCCCCGGGACAGTACAAGATACGCAGTATTTT.

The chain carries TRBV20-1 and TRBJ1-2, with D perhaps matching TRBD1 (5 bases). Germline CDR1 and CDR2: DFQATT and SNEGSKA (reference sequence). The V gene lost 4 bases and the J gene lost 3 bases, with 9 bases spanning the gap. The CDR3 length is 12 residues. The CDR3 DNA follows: TGCAGTGCTACCACAGGAGACTATGGCTACACCTTC. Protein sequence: CSATTGDYGYTF.

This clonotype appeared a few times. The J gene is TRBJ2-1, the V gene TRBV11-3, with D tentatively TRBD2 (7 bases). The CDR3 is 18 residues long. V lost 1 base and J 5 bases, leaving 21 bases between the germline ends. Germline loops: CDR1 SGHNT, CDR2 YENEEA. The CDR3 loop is CASSLVWGGGQINNEQFF. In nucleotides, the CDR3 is TGTGCCAGCAGCTTAGTATGGGGAGGGGGGCAAATAAACAATGAGCAGTTCTTC.

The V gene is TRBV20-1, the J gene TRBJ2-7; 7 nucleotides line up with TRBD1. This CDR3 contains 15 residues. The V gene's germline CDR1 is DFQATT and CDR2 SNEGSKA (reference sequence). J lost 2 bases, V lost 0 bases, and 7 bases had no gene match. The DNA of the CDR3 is TGCAGTGCTAGAGATAAAGACAGGGTGACCTACGAGCAGTACTTC. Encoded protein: CSARDKDRVTYEQYF.

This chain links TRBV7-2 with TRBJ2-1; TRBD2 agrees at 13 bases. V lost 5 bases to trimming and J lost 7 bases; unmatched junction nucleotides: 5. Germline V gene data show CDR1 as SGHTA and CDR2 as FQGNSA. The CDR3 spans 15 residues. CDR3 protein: CASSNELAGGNEQFF. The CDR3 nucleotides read TGTGCCAGCAGCAACGAACTAGCGGGGGGGAATGAGCAGTTCTTC.

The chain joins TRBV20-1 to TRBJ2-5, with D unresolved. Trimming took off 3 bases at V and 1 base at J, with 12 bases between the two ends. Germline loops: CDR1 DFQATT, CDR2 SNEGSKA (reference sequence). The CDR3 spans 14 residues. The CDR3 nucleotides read TGCAGTGCTAGCCCCCGGTACACCCAAGAGACCCAGTACTTC. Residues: CSASPRYTQETQYF.

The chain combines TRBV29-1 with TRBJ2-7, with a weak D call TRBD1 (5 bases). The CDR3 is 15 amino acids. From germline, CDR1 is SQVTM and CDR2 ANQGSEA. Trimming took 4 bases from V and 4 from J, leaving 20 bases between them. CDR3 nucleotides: TGCAGCGTTGTTCCAACCCGTGGGGCCCTTTACGAGCAGTACTTC. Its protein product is CSVVPTRGALYEQYF.

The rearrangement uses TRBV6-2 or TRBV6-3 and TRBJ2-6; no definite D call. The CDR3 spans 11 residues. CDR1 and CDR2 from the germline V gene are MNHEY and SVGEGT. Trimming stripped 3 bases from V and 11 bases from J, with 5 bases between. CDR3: CASSYPDVLTF. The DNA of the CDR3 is TGTGCCAGCAGTTATCCCGACGTCCTGACTTTC.

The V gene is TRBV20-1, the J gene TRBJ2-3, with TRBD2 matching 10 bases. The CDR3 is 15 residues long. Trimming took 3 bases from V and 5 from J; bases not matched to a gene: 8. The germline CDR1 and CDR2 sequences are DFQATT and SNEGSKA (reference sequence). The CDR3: CSASASGGVVDTQYF. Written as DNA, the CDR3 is TGCAGTGCTAGTGCCAGCGGGGGGGTGGTAGATACGCAGTATTTT.

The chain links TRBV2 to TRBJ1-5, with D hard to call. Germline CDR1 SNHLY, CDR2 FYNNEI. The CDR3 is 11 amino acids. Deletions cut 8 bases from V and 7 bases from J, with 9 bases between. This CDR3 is CASGRQQPQHF. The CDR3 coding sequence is TGTGCCAGCGGTAGGCAGCAGCCCCAGCATTTT.

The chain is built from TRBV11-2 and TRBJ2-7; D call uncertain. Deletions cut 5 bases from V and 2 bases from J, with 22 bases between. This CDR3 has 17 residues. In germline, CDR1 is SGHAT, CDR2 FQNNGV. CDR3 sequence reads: CASSLHPPGYSTYEQYF. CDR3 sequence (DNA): TGTGCCAGCAGCCTACATCCCCCAGGTTACTCCACCTACGAGCAGTACTTC. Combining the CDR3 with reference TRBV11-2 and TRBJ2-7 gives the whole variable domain EAGVAQSPRYKIIEKRQSVAFWCNPISGHATLYWYQQILGQGPKLLIQFQNNGVVDDSQLPKDRFSAERLKGVDSTLKIQPAKLEDSAVYLCASSLHPPGYSTYEQYFGPGTRLTVT.

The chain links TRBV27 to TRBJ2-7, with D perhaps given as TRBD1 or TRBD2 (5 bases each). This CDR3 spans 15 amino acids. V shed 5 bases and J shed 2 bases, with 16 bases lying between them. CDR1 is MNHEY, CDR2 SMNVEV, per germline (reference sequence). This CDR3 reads CASSRDPGNPYEQYV. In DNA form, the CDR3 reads TGTGCCAGCAGTAGGGACCCCGGGAACCCCTACGAGCAGTACGTC.

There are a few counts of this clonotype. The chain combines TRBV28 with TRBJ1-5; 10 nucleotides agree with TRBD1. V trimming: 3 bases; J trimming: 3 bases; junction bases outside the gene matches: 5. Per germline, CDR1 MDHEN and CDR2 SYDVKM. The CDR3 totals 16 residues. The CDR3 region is CASSFSGTGDNQPQHF. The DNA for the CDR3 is TGTGCCAGCAGTTTTTCCGGGACAGGGGACAATCAGCCCCAGCATTTT.